This is a list of T cell receptor beta chains from one sample in a study of cytomegalovirus exposure and HLA in healthy donors. Generated by immunoSEQ multiplex PCR, the TCRdb table keeps only in-frame clones and is missing some. This sample has approximately 120,000 clones, with under 90% found just once. The specimen sequenced was PBMCs. The origin of the receptors is a woman younger than 45 in good health and CMV-seronegative. CDR3s leave out the opening cysteine and the closing phenylalanine or tryptophan. The order of the fields is J gene, V gene, CDR3 protein.

TRBJ1-1	TRBV5-1	ASSPDGGSPEAF
TRBJ1-2	TRBV10-3	AISSDRVYGYT
TRBJ2-7	TRBV6-5	ASSYGQRALSYEQY
TRBJ1-1	TRBV5-6	ASSLRTVTGGTEAF
TRBJ2-1	TRBV9	ASSARTANDNEQF
TRBJ2-1	TRBV27	ASRLAGSDEQF
TRBJ2-3	TRBV2	ASRSSTDTQY
TRBJ1-4	TRBV5-6	ASSQNGGSDEKLF
TRBJ2-7	TRBV9	ASSVELGTRVYEQY
TRBJ1-1	TRBV5-6	ASSWRVRVGTEAF
TRBJ2-1	TRBV5-1	ASSLRGGQGPADTYNEQF
TRBJ2-1	TRBV7-9	ASSLGPQVNEQF
TRBJ2-3	TRBV7-9	ASSARAGETDTQY
TRBJ2-3	TRBV5-1	ASSLGAGMGDTQY
TRBJ1-1	TRBV5-1	ASSVPTGVNTEAF
TRBJ2-1	TRBV5-4	ASRTQRESYNEQF
TRBJ2-7	TRBV2	ASKRVLYEQY
NA	TRBV2	ASTTDSYEQY
TRBJ2-1	TRBV7-9	ASSSAGEGEQF
TRBJ1-1	TRBV7-9	ASSRDGGGAEAF
TRBJ2-5	TRBV27	ASSFGTSGKETQY
TRBJ2-3	TRBV7-5	ARSPPVGTDTQY
TRBJ2-7	TRBV6-5	ASSQGHLYEQY
TRBJ1-6	TRBV7-9	ASTADRINNSPLH
TRBJ1-1	TRBV7-8	ASSLFGHTGARGTEAF
TRBJ1-1	TRBV7-3	ASSLYGGENTEAF
TRBJ1-4	TRBV18	ASSPTTGGREKLF
TRBJ2-7	TRBV7-9	ASRSGTPSSYEQY
TRBJ1-4	TRBV7-9	ASSLQGQIGEKLF